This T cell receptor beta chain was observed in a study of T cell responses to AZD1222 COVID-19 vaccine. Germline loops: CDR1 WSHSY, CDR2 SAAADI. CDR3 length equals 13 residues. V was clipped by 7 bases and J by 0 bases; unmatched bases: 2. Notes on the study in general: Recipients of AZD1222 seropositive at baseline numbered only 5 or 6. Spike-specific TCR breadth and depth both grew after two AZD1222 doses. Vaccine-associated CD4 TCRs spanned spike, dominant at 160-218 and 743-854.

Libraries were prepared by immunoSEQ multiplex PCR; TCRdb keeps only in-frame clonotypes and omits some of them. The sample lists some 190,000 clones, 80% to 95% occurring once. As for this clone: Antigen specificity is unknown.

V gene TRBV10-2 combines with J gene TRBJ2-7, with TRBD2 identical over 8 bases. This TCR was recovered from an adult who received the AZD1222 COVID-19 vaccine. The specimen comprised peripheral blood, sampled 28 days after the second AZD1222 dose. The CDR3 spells CASTSGSSYEQYF. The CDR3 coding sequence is TGCGCCAGCACCAGCGGGAGCTCCTACGAGCAGTACTTC.